These 27 T cell receptor beta chains came from one sample sequenced in a study of vaccination effects on CD4 cells after COVID-19. Antigen-specific CD4+ T cells were first expanded with viral peptide pools by the ViraFEST assay and only then sequenced. Upon completion of 10 to 11 days in culture, CD4+ T cells were isolated. As their vaccination, participants received two doses of either BNT162b2 or mRNA-1273. Only in-frame clones appear in the TCRdb table, and some are missing; sequencing was by immunoSEQ multiplex PCR. Of approximately 70,000 clones listed, roughly 79% are singletons. Which antigens these TCRs recognize remains unknown. Sequenced here: CD4+ T cells from PBMCs cultured with HCoV-OC43 spike peptides, sampled after COVID-19 vaccination. Described subset: HCoV-OC43 spike overlapping peptide pool stimulation. These receptor sequences come from a human donor who received a COVID-19 vaccine.

This chain links TRBV2 with TRBJ1-5; D gene uncertain. Trimming took off 4 bases at V and 6 bases at J, with 10 bases between the two ends. Germline-derived CDR1 and CDR2 are SNHLY and FYNNEI. CDR3 size: 13 residues. The CDR3 DNA is TGTGCCAGCAGTGTCGGGTCGGTTCAGCCCCAGCATTTT. Residues: CASSVGSVQPQHF.

The gene calls are TRBV5-4 and TRBJ2-5; no clear D. Germline CDR1 SGHNT, CDR2 YYREEE (reference sequence). The length of the CDR3 is 13 residues. The V and J ends lost 1 base and 5 bases respectively, with 9 bases between them. CDR3 amino acids: CASSLSAKETQYF. As DNA, the CDR3 is TGTGCCAGCAGCTTGTCGGCGAAGGAGACCCAGTACTTC.

V is TRBV6-5 and J is TRBJ2-7; tentatively, D is TRBD2 (6 bases). The CDR3 totals 14 residues. The germline CDR1 and CDR2 sequences are MNHEY and SVGAGI. Trimming stripped 6 bases from V and 6 bases from J, with 18 bases between. The DNA of the CDR3 is TGTGCCAGCAGACCCGGGACCGCCGGGAGCGAGCAGTACGTC. Amino acid sequence: CASRPGTAGSEQYV.

This clone was seen only a few times. V usage is TRBV6-1 and J usage is TRBJ2-7; unclear D gene. The CDR3 runs 18 residues. The germline V gene encodes CDR1 MNHNS and CDR2 SASEGT. V was pared by 2 bases and J by 5 bases, with 25 bases between. The CDR3 DNA sequence: TGTGCCAGCAGTGAATGGAGTCGGGTCTTACAGCTACCTGACGAGCAGTACGTC. Translating it yields CASSEWSRVLQLPDEQYV.

The J gene is TRBJ2-7, the V gene TRBV19; D perhaps matches TRBD2 (6 bases). Trimming left V 5 bases short and J 3 bases short, with 14 bases between. The V gene's germline CDR1 is LNHDA and CDR2 SQIVND (reference sequence). This CDR3 spans 14 amino acids. As DNA, the CDR3 is TGTGCCAGTAGTGCCGGGGGATCAAACTACGAGCAGTACGTC. Translated: CASSAGGSNYEQYV.

The chain is built from TRBV18 and TRBJ1-1, with 8 bases aligning to TRBD1. The ends lost 3 bases at V and 5 bases at J; junction bases unmatched: 5. The CDR3 runs 14 residues. CDR1 is KGHSH and CDR2 is LQKENI in the germline V gene. The CDR3: CASSPNRQGTEAFF. The CDR3 DNA sequence: TGTGCCAGCTCACCTAACAGACAGGGGACTGAAGCTTTCTTT. Based on the CDR3 plus reference TRBV18 and TRBJ1-1, the full variable domain is NAGVMQNPRHLVRRRGQEARLRCSPMKGHSHVYWYRQLPEEGLKFMVYLQKENIIDESGMPKERFSAEFPKEGPSILRIQQVVRGDSAAYFCASSPNRQGTEAFFGQGTRLTVV.

The rearrangement joins TRBV5-1 to TRBJ2-3; D remains unclear. Germline V gene sequence: CDR1 SGHRS, CDR2 YFSETQ. V was cut by 0 bases and J by 4 bases, with 18 bases left in between. CDR3 length: 17 amino acids. CDR3 region: CASSLAFSGRGSDTQYF. CDR3 sequence (DNA): TGCGCCAGCAGCTTGGCCTTTTCGGGCCGTGGGTCAGATACGCAGTATTTT.

This chain connects TRBV7-3 to TRBJ1-1; weak D call: TRBD1 (6 bases). Looked up from germline, CDR1 is SGHTA and CDR2 is FQGTGA. The CDR3 totals 15 residues. The V end lost 1 base, the J end lost 0 bases, and 9 bases lay between the germline ends. The CDR3 sequence is CASSLIGGLNTEAFF. The CDR3 region has the DNA TGTGCCAGCAGCTTAATAGGGGGTTTGAACACTGAAGCTTTCTTT.

V and J are TRBV7-3 and TRBJ2-3, with D unclear. From germline, CDR1 is SGHTA and CDR2 FQGTGA. This CDR3 spans 13 amino acids. V shed 5 bases and J shed 5 bases, with 11 bases lying between them. CDR3 in amino acids: CASSPIWGDTQYF. CDR3 in DNA: TGTGCCAGCAGCCCGATATGGGGAGATACGCAGTATTTT.

This clone has only a few counts. The J gene is TRBJ1-6, the V gene TRBV18; 7 bases are shared with TRBD1. CDR1 is KGHSH, CDR2 LQKENI, per germline. The J segment lost 6 bases and the V segment lost 4 bases, leaving 3 bases of the junction unmatched. The CDR3 sequence is 14 residues long. The CDR3 reads CASSLDRSNSPLHF. CDR3 coding DNA: TGTGCCAGCTCACTGGACAGGTCTAATTCACCCCTCCACTTT.

The chain is built from TRBV5-5 and TRBJ1-6, with D tentatively TRBD1 (6 bases). Looked up from germline, CDR1 is SGHKS and CDR2 is YYEKEE (reference sequence). CDR3 length: 16 residues. The V gene lost 1 base and the J gene lost 3 bases, with 11 bases spanning the gap. This CDR3 is CASSLLDRLYNSPLHF. DNA for the CDR3: TGTGCCAGCAGCTTGCTGGACAGACTCTATAATTCACCCCTCCACTTT.

V is TRBV4-2 and J is TRBJ2-3; no definite D call. The CDR3 has 15 residues. V lost 0 bases and J 4 bases, leaving 11 bases between the germline ends. Germline loops: CDR1 LGHNA, CDR2 YNFKEQ. The chain's CDR3 is CASSQDRGGSDTQYF. The CDR3 DNA sequence: TGTGCCAGCAGCCAAGATCGCGGTGGGTCAGATACGCAGTATTTT.

The chain employs TRBV3-1 (or the pseudogene TRBV3-2) and TRBJ2-3; 9 bases line up with TRBD2. With 3 bases clipped from V and 5 bases from J, the junction kept 9 bases outside the gene matches. The CDR3 has 16 residues. CDR1 is LGHDT and CDR2 is YNNKEL in the germline V gene (reference sequence). The CDR3 coding sequence is TGTGCCAGCAGCCAGGGGACAGCGGGGGGTGTAGATACGCAGTATTTT. This encodes CASSQGTAGGVDTQYF.

This chain links TRBV4-3 with TRBJ2-2, with 7 bases aligning to TRBD1. The germline gives CDR1 LGHNA, CDR2 YSLEER. The CDR3 consists of 14 residues. Trimming cost V 4 bases and J 4 bases; bases outside gene matches: 3. CDR3 residues: CASSPTGFTGELFF. As DNA, the CDR3 is TGCGCCAGCAGCCCGACAGGGTTCACCGGGGAGCTGTTTTTT.

V and J are TRBV6-6 and TRBJ1-5; D unresolved. Germline CDR1 and CDR2: MNHNY and SVGAGI (reference sequence). The germline V and J ends were trimmed by 6 bases and 3 bases, with 12 bases remaining between them. The CDR3 length is 14 residues. CDR3 residues: CASSPGPHNQPQHF. The CDR3 bases are TGTGCCAGCAGCCCAGGACCGCACAATCAGCCCCAGCATTTT.

The genes are TRBV6-5 and TRBJ2-3, with unresolved D. The germline V and J ends were trimmed by 2 bases and 0 bases, with 6 bases remaining between them. Germline V gene data show CDR1 as MNHEY and CDR2 as SVGAGI. The CDR3 extends over 14 amino acids. The CDR3 nucleotides read TGTGCCAGCAGTTACAGCCACAGCACAGATACGCAGTATTTT. Translated, it gives CASSYSHSTDTQYF.

This clone was picked up a small number of times. This sequence joins TRBV14 and TRBJ1-1; D unclear. CDR3 length equals 13 residues. Deletions cut 2 bases from V and 1 base from J, with 5 bases between. The germline V gene encodes CDR1 SGHDN and CDR2 FVKESK. The CDR3 sequence is CASSQFRNTEAFF. CDR3 in DNA: TGTGCCAGCAGCCAATTCAGGAACACTGAAGCTTTCTTT.

The chain is built from TRBV6-2 or TRBV6-3 and TRBJ2-3; D gene ambiguous. CDR1 and CDR2 from the germline V gene are MNHEY and SVGEGT. The CDR3 is made up of 15 amino acids. V lost 5 bases, J lost 2 bases, and 14 bases lay in between. The CDR3 reads CASSTPLFTTDTQYF. CDR3 coding DNA: TGTGCCAGCAGTACCCCATTGTTTACCACAGATACGCAGTATTTT.

This chain joins TRBV7-2 and TRBJ1-1; a possible D gene is TRBD1 (5 bases). In germline, CDR1 is SGHTA, CDR2 FQGNSA. This CDR3 comprises 14 residues. V lost 5 bases to trimming and J lost 1 base, with 11 bases between them. For the CDR3, the DNA is TGTGCCAGCAGCCCCCGCAGGGCGAACACTGAAGCTTTCTTT. Translation gives CASSPRRANTEAFF.

The chain links TRBV6-6 to TRBJ2-1; 10 bases are a match to TRBD1. This CDR3 has 15 residues. In germline, CDR1 is MNHNY, CDR2 SVGAGI (reference sequence). V lost 6 bases to trimming and J lost 3 bases; unmatched junction nucleotides: 5. CDR3 DNA sequence: TGTGCCAGCAGAACCGGGACAGGGGACTACAATGAGCAGTTCTTC. Its protein is CASRTGTGDYNEQFF.

The chain uses TRBV24-1 and TRBJ2-1; D might be TRBD1 or TRBD2, each matching 6 bases. Looked up from germline, CDR1 is KGHDR and CDR2 is SFDVKD. This CDR3 contains 15 residues. Trimming took off 5 bases at V and 3 bases at J, with 13 bases between the two ends. The CDR3: CATSVRGASYNEQFF. CDR3 sequence (DNA): TGTGCCACCAGTGTAAGGGGGGCGAGCTACAATGAGCAGTTCTTC.

V usage is TRBV7-3 and J usage is TRBJ2-3; D might be TRBD2 (6 bases). V was trimmed by 1 base and J by 3 bases, leaving 20 bases between them. The CDR3 spans 18 residues. Germline CDR1 and CDR2: SGHTA and FQGTGA. CDR3 sequence (DNA): TGTGCCAGCAGCTTAAGCGGGAATGTGCAGGGCGGAACAGATACGCAGTATTTT. Amino acids: CASSLSGNVQGGTDTQYF.

The gene calls are TRBV12-3 or TRBV12-4 and TRBJ1-1; D not certain. Trimming stripped 6 bases from V and 7 bases from J, with 15 bases between. The CDR3 is made up of 13 amino acids. The CDR3 coding sequence is TGTGCCAGCAGGAATACCGGCACCATTGAAGCTTTCTTT. Translation gives CASRNTGTIEAFF.

V gene TRBV24-1 combines with J gene TRBJ2-2; 8 positions agree with TRBD1. J gave up 2 bases and V 0 bases, and 1 base lay outside the gene matches. Germline V CDR1 and CDR2: KGHDR, SFDVKD. The CDR3 loop spans 16 amino acids. The CDR3 DNA is TGTGCCACCAGTGATTTGGGACAGGGAAACACCGGGGAGCTGTTTTTT. Its translation: CATSDLGQGNTGELFF.

This clone was detected only a few times. The gene calls are TRBV2 and TRBJ1-3; D gene uncertain. The CDR3 covers 13 residues. V was cut by 2 bases and J by 11 bases, with 13 bases left in between. Germline V gives CDR1 SNHLY, CDR2 FYNNEI. CDR3 nucleotides: TGTGCCAGCAGTGAATCGTCCACGACCGCCATATATTTT. Its protein is CASSESSTTAIYF.

V is TRBV27 and J is TRBJ1-3, with D tentatively TRBD1 (6 bases). CDR1 and CDR2 from the germline V gene are MNHEY and SMNVEV (reference sequence). The V end was cut by 0 bases, the J end by 5 bases, with 8 bases between. The CDR3 covers 14 residues. CDR3 loop: CASSLSGARNTIYF. The CDR3 nucleotides are TGTGCCAGCAGTTTATCGGGGGCTCGAAACACCATATATTTT.

This chain links TRBV5-1 with TRBJ1-5; D perhaps matches TRBD1 (5 bases). Germline V gene data show CDR1 as SGHRS and CDR2 as YFSETQ. The ends were cut back, 0 bases at V and 0 bases at J, with 10 bases in the middle. The CDR3 length is 16 residues. Written as DNA, the CDR3 is TGCGCCAGCAGCTTGGGTCCAGGGAGTAGCAATCAGCCCCAGCATTTT. Translated, it gives CASSLGPGSSNQPQHF.